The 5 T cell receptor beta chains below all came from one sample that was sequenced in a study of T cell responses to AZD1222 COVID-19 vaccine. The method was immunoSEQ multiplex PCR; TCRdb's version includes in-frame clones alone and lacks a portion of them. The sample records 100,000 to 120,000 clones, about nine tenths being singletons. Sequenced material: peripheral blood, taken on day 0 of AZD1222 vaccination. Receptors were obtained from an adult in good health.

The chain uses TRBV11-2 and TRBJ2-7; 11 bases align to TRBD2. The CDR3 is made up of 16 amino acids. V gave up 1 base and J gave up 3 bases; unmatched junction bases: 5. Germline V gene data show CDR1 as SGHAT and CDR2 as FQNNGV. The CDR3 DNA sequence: TGTGCCAGCAGCTTAGGCGGTAGCGGGGGGGGCTACGAGCAGTACTTC. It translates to CASSLGGSGGGYEQYF.

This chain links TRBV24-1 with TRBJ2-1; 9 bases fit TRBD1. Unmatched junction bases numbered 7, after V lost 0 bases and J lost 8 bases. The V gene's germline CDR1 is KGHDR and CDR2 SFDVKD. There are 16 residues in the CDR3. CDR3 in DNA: TGTGCCACCAGTGATTTGTCTGGGACAGGGTCCTATGAGCAGTTCTTC. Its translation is CATSDLSGTGSYEQFF.

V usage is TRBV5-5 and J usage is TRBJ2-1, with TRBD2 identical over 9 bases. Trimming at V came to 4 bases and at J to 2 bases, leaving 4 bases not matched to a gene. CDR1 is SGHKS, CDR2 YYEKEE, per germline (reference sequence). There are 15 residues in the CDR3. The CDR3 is CASSPAGGTYNEQFF. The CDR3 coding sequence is TGTGCCAGCAGCCCAGCGGGAGGTACCTACAATGAGCAGTTCTTC.

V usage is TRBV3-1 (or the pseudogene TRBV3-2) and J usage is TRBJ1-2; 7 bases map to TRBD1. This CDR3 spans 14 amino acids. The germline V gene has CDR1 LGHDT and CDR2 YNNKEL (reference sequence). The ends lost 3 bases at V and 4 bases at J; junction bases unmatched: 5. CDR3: CASSQTGSGYGYTF. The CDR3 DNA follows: TGTGCCAGCAGCCAGACAGGGAGCGGCTATGGCTACACCTTC.

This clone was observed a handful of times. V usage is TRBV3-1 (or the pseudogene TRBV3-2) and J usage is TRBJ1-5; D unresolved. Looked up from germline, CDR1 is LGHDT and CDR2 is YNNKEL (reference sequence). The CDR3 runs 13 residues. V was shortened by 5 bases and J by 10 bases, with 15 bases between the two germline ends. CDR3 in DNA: TGTGCCAGCAGCGTCCAGCATCATCGACCCCAGCATTTT. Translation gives CASSVQHHRPQHF.